The source of this T cell receptor beta chain is a study of regulatory T cells in long-lasting Graves disease. Regarding the study as a whole: When disease was persistent, TRBV28, TRBJ1-2 and TRBJ2-5 were the favored segments.

A word on this clonotype: Antigen specificity is unknown.

Per germline, CDR1 MNHNS and CDR2 SASEGT. The CDR3 is 13 residues long. Trimming took off 6 bases at V and 1 base at J, with 9 bases between the two ends. Construction of TCR beta libraries relied on iRepertoire HTBI primers and on Arm-PCR targeting CDR3 regions. TCRdb redid the calling of the multiplex PCR reads with MiXCR, one entry per CDR3 protein. The table has 400,000 to 550,000 distinct CDR3 sequences, about 16% seen once. Time point: newly diagnosed GD, antithyroid drugs for less than 3 months. RNA isolated from PBMCs was used to make the TCR library. This same sample was also part of a study on T cells in Graves' hyperthyroidism and ophthalmopathy. That publication notes: Diagnoses used clinical symptoms, serum thyroxine and TRAb, thyroid ultrasound and orbital computed tomography.

The chain couples TRBV6-1 to TRBJ2-5; possible D gene TRBD2, 5 bases. This clonotype was obtained from a woman aged 18-30 years with Graves disease. Sequencing was performed on peripheral blood mononuclear cells (PBMCs), taken at new diagnosis, from a patient treated with antithyroid drugs. This chain's CDR3 is CASSGVLQETQYF. The CDR3 bases are TGTGCCAGCAGCGGGGTTCTCCAAGAGACCCAGTACTTC.